These 18 T cell receptor beta chains came from one sample sequenced in a study of blood T cell repertoires in COVID-19. The data were produced by immunoSEQ multiplex PCR, yet TCRdb's version contains in-frame clones alone and is incomplete. In the table there are some 130,000 clones, 80% to 90% of which are singletons. Input material: PBMCs or T cells enriched from blood (not recorded which). The source of these receptors is a man in his forties or fifties with acute COVID-19.

The chain employs TRBV11-2 and TRBJ2-1; maybe TRBD2 (5 bases). V lost 8 bases, J lost 4 bases, and 15 bases lay in between. CDR3 length: 14 residues. Per germline, CDR1 SGHAT and CDR2 FQNNGV. The CDR3 DNA reads TGTGCCAGCTCGCAGAGGGCTGATTACAATGAGCAGTTCTTC. Translating gives CASSQRADYNEQFF.

This clone occurred once. The rearrangement joins TRBV11-2 to TRBJ2-1; 12 nucleotides line up with TRBD2. The CDR3 has 16 residues. Germline V gives CDR1 SGHAT, CDR2 FQNNGV. Trimming at V came to 5 bases and at J to 4 bases, leaving 6 bases not matched to a gene. The DNA for the CDR3 is TGTGCCAGCAGCCGGACTAGCGGGAATATTTACAATGAGCAGTTCTTC. It specifies CASSRTSGNIYNEQFF.

The rearrangement links TRBV7-2 to TRBJ1-1, with a possible D match to TRBD1 (6 bases). This CDR3 is built from 16 residues. V was cut by 7 bases and J by 2 bases, with 20 bases left in between. CDR1 SGHTA and CDR2 FQGNSA come from the germline V gene. Here the CDR3 reads CASTLGPLDRNTEAFF. Here the CDR3 DNA reads TGTGCCAGCACCCTAGGCCCTCTGGACAGAAACACTGAAGCTTTCTTT.

This clone was recorded a few times. The DNA of the CDR3 is TGTGCCACCCCAACCCCTCAGGGGCTAAGGAGGAACACTGAAGCTTTCTTT. Protein: CATPTPQGLRRNTEAFF. The chain employs TRBV27 and TRBJ1-1; tentative D call: TRBD1 (6 bases). Trimming removed 10 bases from V and 1 base from J, with 25 bases in between. The CDR3 runs 17 residues. Germline V gene sequence: CDR1 MNHEY, CDR2 SMNVEV (reference sequence).

The chain has TRBV2 and TRBJ2-3; 12 positions match TRBD2. This CDR3 spans 16 amino acids. J lost 4 bases, V lost 4 bases, and 6 bases had no gene match. Germline CDR1 SNHLY, CDR2 FYNNEI. This CDR3 reads CASSGGLAGRSDTQYF. Written as DNA, the CDR3 is TGTGCCAGCAGTGGCGGACTAGCGGGACGGTCAGATACGCAGTATTTT.

In this sample, this clone turned up once. The genes are TRBV6-5 and TRBJ2-7; 8 bases agree with TRBD2. Germline V gene sequence: CDR1 MNHEY, CDR2 SVGAGI. J gave up 4 bases and V 6 bases, and 5 bases lay outside the gene matches. This CDR3 is built from 13 residues. CDR3 loop: CASSSAGEYEQYF. CDR3 nucleotides: TGTGCCAGCAGCTCAGCGGGGGAGTACGAGCAGTACTTC.

The chain joins TRBV3-1 (or the pseudogene TRBV3-2) to TRBJ2-1, with D tentatively TRBD1 (6 bases). CDR1 is LGHDT and CDR2 is YNNKEL in the germline V gene (reference sequence). With 1 base removed from V and 9 bases from J, the gap between germline ends came to 10 bases. The CDR3 runs 13 residues. The CDR3 sequence is CASSQAQGGEQFF. DNA of the CDR3: TGTGCCAGCAGCCAAGCACAGGGCGGTGAGCAGTTCTTC.

The chain recombines TRBV19 with TRBJ1-5; TRBD1 agrees at 8 bases. Germline V CDR1 and CDR2: LNHDA, SQIVND (reference sequence). The CDR3 is 16 residues long. V lost 8 bases, J lost 1 base, and 10 bases stayed unmatched. The CDR3 nucleotides read TGTGCCAGTTCCCGGACAGGGCAAATGAGCAATCAGCCCCAGCATTTT. Protein product: CASSRTGQMSNQPQHF.

This sequence joins TRBV2 and TRBJ1-5; 9 nucleotides agree with TRBD1. CDR3 size: 15 residues. The trim removed 4 bases at V and 6 bases at J, leaving 7 bases unmatched. CDR1 and CDR2 (germline): SNHLY, FYNNEI. CDR3 residues: CASSAEQGASQPQHF. Here the CDR3 DNA reads TGTGCCAGCAGTGCGGAACAGGGGGCGAGTCAGCCCCAGCATTTT. The variable domain in full, with the rest retrieved from reference TRBV2 and TRBJ1-5, is EPEVTQTPSHQVTQMGQEVILRCVPISNHLYFYWYRQILGQKVEFLVSFYNNEISEKSEIFDDQFSVERPDGSNFTLKIRSTKLEDSAMYFCASSAEQGASQPQHFGDGTRLSIL.

The rearrangement uses TRBV4-2 and TRBJ2-1; possibly TRBD2 for D (6 bases). Trimming took off 1 base at V and 2 bases at J, with 9 bases between the two ends. Per the germline V gene, CDR1 is LGHNA and CDR2 is YNFKEQ. The CDR3 consists of 15 residues. The CDR3, as DNA: TGTGCCAGCAGCCAAGGGACGGGGGCCTACAATGAGCAGTTCTTC. It encodes CASSQGTGAYNEQFF.

CDR3 coding DNA: TGTGCCAGTAGGGTTCCAGACAGAGACTATGGCTACACCTTC. Amino acids: CASRVPDRDYGYTF. The genes are TRBV19 and TRBJ1-2, with a weak D call TRBD1 (5 bases). Germline V CDR1 and CDR2: LNHDA, SQIVND (reference sequence). This CDR3 has 14 residues. Trimming removed 6 bases at V and 3 bases at J, with 14 bases between.

The J gene is TRBJ2-7, the V gene TRBV6-6; 12 bases are a match to TRBD1. Germline lookup yields CDR1 MNHNY and CDR2 SVGAGI (reference sequence). Unmatched junction bases numbered 10, after V lost 8 bases and J lost 5 bases. The CDR3 covers 15 residues. CDR3 loop: CASVIRGTGGDEQYF. The CDR3 bases are TGTGCCAGCGTGATTAGGGGGACAGGGGGCGACGAGCAGTACTTC.

The chain links TRBV24-1 to TRBJ1-1, with D maybe TRBD1 (5 bases). The V and J ends lost 5 bases and 1 base respectively, with 10 bases between them. The CDR3 runs to 14 residues. Germline V gene data show CDR1 as KGHDR and CDR2 as SFDVKD. The CDR3 DNA reads TGTGCCACCAGTGCAGGAGGGACGAACACTGAAGCTTTCTTT. It encodes CATSAGGTNTEAFF.

This clone appeared a single time. This chain joins TRBV5-1 and TRBJ1-4; 8 bases map to TRBD1. The germline V gene has CDR1 SGHRS and CDR2 YFSETQ. Trimming cost V 5 bases and J 4 bases; bases outside gene matches: 4. The CDR3 consists of 14 residues. CDR3 sequence reads: CASRIGQGNEKLFF. As DNA, the CDR3 is TGCGCCAGCAGAATTGGACAGGGTAATGAAAAACTGTTTTTT.

The gene calls are TRBV9 and TRBJ1-3, with D uncertain. The CDR3 runs to 13 residues. The V end lost 4 bases, the J end lost 4 bases, and 9 bases lay between the germline ends. Looked up from germline, CDR1 is SGDLS and CDR2 is YYNGEE. In nucleotides, the CDR3 is TGTGCCAGCAGCACTAATAGAGGAAACACCATATATTTT. Protein product: CASSTNRGNTIYF.

V usage is TRBV10-1 and J usage is TRBJ2-3; perhaps TRBD1 as D (6 bases). This CDR3 has 14 residues. Germline-derived CDR1 and CDR2 are WNHNN and SYGVQD (reference sequence). V dropped 5 bases and J dropped 2 bases, with 11 bases sitting between them. Here the CDR3 DNA reads TGCGCCAGCAGTCCAGGACAGCTCACAGATACGCAGTATTTT. It is translated as CASSPGQLTDTQYF.

In this sample, this clone turned up once. The chain links TRBV19 to TRBJ1-1, with D possibly TRBD1 on 5 matching bases. Germline CDR1 LNHDA, CDR2 SQIVND (reference sequence). The CDR3 spans 13 residues. V was pared by 3 bases and J by 7 bases, with 12 bases between. The CDR3 DNA reads TGTGCCAGTAGTATGGGGGGGACGGGTGAAGCTTTCTTT. Its protein product is CASSMGGTGEAFF.

The gene calls are TRBV18 and TRBJ2-3; D is possibly TRBD1 (5 bases). V was cut by 6 bases and J by 4 bases, with 20 bases left in between. From germline, CDR1 is KGHSH and CDR2 LQKENI. The CDR3 sequence is 16 residues long. The CDR3 DNA follows: TGTGCCAGCTCCCCCCGGACGGCGGTGGGGCCAGATACGCAGTATTTT. It codes for CASSPRTAVGPDTQYF.